The sample holds many counts of the clone carrying this TCR beta chain. Its cognate antigen is unknown. This sample stems from a study of spatial heterogeneity in lung cancer. Study summary: The study consistently detected more beta-chain than alpha-chain sequences. Overall study results and limits: Blood showed ubiquitous tumor TCRs more often at resection than at routine follow-up.

Every TCR cDNA molecule bore its own unique molecular identifier. TCRdb passed the 5' RACE reads through MiXCR, listing each CDR3 protein once. The table has more than 15,000 distinct CDR3 sequences, about a fifth seen once. Regarding time point: sample taken at primary tumor resection. Whole RNA, isolated from tumor, nontumor lung or frozen PBMC, was sequenced without prior sorting. Untreated early-stage non-small cell lung cancer patients, 72 in total, were the donors. The specimen comprised PBMCs, sampled at surgery. The receptor was derived from a female donor with early-stage non-small cell lung cancer.

This chain's CDR3 is CSVAILAGVLNEQFF. CDR3 bases: TGCAGCGTGGCTATACTAGCGGGAGTTTTGAATGAGCAGTTCTTC. The chain uses TRBV29-1 and TRBJ2-1; 11 bases map to TRBD2. V dropped 6 bases and J dropped 7; count of bases not matched to a gene: 11. CDR1 SQVTM and CDR2 ANQGSEA come from the germline V gene. The CDR3 contains 15 residues.